One and the same sample provided the 12 T cell receptor beta chains below, sequenced in a study of PD-1 blockade in classical Hodgkin lymphoma. Clones were sequenced by immunoSEQ multiplex PCR, and TCRdb holds only the in-frame ones, with some missing. Of about 30,000 clones listed, about 81% are singletons. The time point here: cycle 4 day 1 (C4D1), after five to seven weeks of nivolumab. With no exception, relapse followed autologous stem cell transplantation in all patients, and brentuximab vedotin exposure varied. The sequenced sample was peripheral blood mononuclear cells (PBMCs), obtained before the fourth cycle of nivolumab. Receptors originate from a human donor with classical Hodgkin lymphoma.

This chain uses TRBV11-2 with TRBJ1-3; weak D call: TRBD1 (5 bases). CDR1 and CDR2 from the germline V gene are SGHAT and FQNNGV. The CDR3 is 15 amino acids. Trimming removed 3 bases at V and 8 bases at J, with 17 bases between. DNA of the CDR3: TGTGCCAGCAGCTTGTTGGACAACCGGAGGGACACCATATATTTT. Protein sequence: CASSLLDNRRDTIYF.

This chain connects TRBV7-2 to TRBJ2-7; 9 bases map to TRBD2. V was pared by 5 bases and J by 3 bases, with 5 bases of the junction left unmatched. The CDR3 sequence is 14 residues long. Germline values: CDR1 SGHTA, CDR2 FQGNSA. CDR3 loop: CASSQVAGDYEQYF. CDR3 nucleotide sequence: TGTGCCAGCAGCCAAGTAGCGGGAGACTACGAGCAGTACTTC.

The chain combines TRBV6-5 with TRBJ2-3; unclear D gene. The CDR3 length is 12 residues. The V gene's germline CDR1 is MNHEY and CDR2 SVGAGI. With 4 bases removed from V and 2 bases from J, the gap between germline ends came to 4 bases. The CDR3 DNA sequence: TGTGCCAGCAGTTCGGACACAGATACGCAGTATTTT. It is translated as CASSSDTDTQYF.

The chain employs TRBV15 and TRBJ1-5; D gene unclear. Germline assignment: CDR1 LNHNV and CDR2 YYDKDF (reference sequence). The CDR3 runs 12 residues. V shed 0 bases and J shed 11 bases, with 8 bases lying between them. CDR3 amino acids: CATSRDNSAQHF. The CDR3 bases are TGTGCCACCAGCAGAGATAATAGCGCCCAGCATTTT.

The chain employs TRBV4-1 and TRBJ2-7; 8 bases are shared with TRBD1. CDR1 and CDR2 from the germline V gene are MGHRA and YSYEKL. The length of the CDR3 is 14 residues. The V and J ends lost 3 bases and 7 bases, in that order; junction bases with no gene match: 8. CDR3 sequence: CASSQNQGAWEQYV. The CDR3 DNA follows: TGCGCCAGCAGCCAGAACCAGGGGGCGTGGGAGCAGTACGTC.

This chain joins TRBV15 and TRBJ2-1, with D perhaps TRBD1 or TRBD2 (5 bases each). Trimming removed 5 bases at V and 10 bases at J, with 18 bases between. The CDR3 has 14 residues. CDR1 and CDR2 from the germline V gene are LNHNV and YYDKDF (reference sequence). CDR3 DNA sequence: TGTGCCACCAGCTCAATCACCCCGGGACCCGAGCAGTTCTTC. This codes for CATSSITPGPEQFF.

The chain recombines TRBV5-8 with TRBJ1-1; D is possibly TRBD1 (6 bases). Trimming took 4 bases from V and 7 from J, leaving 11 bases between them. This CDR3 has 12 residues. Germline lookup yields CDR1 SGHTS and CDR2 YDEGEE. The CDR3 DNA follows: TGTGCCAGCAGCGCCGGGACAATTGAAGCTTTCTTT. Translated: CASSAGTIEAFF. Full variable domain (missing parts from reference TRBV5-8 and TRBJ1-1): EAGVTQSPTHLIKTRGQQATLRCSPISGHTSVYWYQQALGLGLQFLLWYDEGEERNRGNFPPRFSGRQFPNYSSELNVNALELEDSALYLCASSAGTIEAFFGQGTRLTVV.

The V and J genes are TRBV27 and TRBJ2-5; TRBD1 might be the D (6 bases). Germline V lookup: CDR1 MNHEY, CDR2 SMNVEV (reference sequence). This CDR3 spans 14 amino acids. V was cut by 4 bases and J by 0 bases, with 9 bases left in between. Written as DNA, the CDR3 is TGTGCCAGCAGTTACGACAGGTACCAAGAGACCCAGTACTTC. Translation: CASSYDRYQETQYF.

J is TRBJ2-7 and V is TRBV28; 11 nucleotides match TRBD2. This CDR3 is 15 amino acids long. Trimming cost V 2 bases and J 6 bases; bases outside gene matches: 6. The germline V gene encodes CDR1 MDHEN and CDR2 SYDVKM. The CDR3 sequence is CASSLGSLAGGEQYV. The CDR3 DNA follows: TGTGCCAGCAGTTTAGGTTCGCTAGCGGGGGGCGAGCAGTACGTC.

The chain couples TRBV7-9 to TRBJ2-1; no firm D call. This CDR3 is 13 amino acids long. The germline V gene encodes CDR1 SEHNR and CDR2 FQNEAQ (reference sequence). V was pared by 3 bases and J by 6 bases, with 9 bases between. CDR3 nucleotide sequence: TGTGCCAGCAGCTTCGACTTAACCAATGAGCAGTTCTTC. Translating gives CASSFDLTNEQFF.

The gene calls are TRBV6-4 and TRBJ2-1; the match to TRBD2 covers 9 bases. The V gene's germline CDR1 is MRHNA and CDR2 SNTAGT. Trimming at V came to 4 bases and at J to 9 bases, leaving 7 bases not matched to a gene. This CDR3 comprises 14 residues. The CDR3 nucleotides are TGTGCCAGCAGTGGTGGACTAGCGACGGGTGAGCAGTTCTTC. It translates to CASSGGLATGEQFF.

The chain joins TRBV19 to TRBJ1-2; possibly TRBD1 for D (5 bases). V was trimmed by 3 bases and J by 4 bases, leaving 12 bases between them. The CDR3 is made up of 14 amino acids. The germline CDR1 and CDR2 sequences are LNHDA and SQIVND (reference sequence). The CDR3 is CASSIPGRPYGYTF. CDR3 DNA sequence: TGTGCCAGTAGTATCCCAGGGAGGCCCTATGGCTACACCTTC.